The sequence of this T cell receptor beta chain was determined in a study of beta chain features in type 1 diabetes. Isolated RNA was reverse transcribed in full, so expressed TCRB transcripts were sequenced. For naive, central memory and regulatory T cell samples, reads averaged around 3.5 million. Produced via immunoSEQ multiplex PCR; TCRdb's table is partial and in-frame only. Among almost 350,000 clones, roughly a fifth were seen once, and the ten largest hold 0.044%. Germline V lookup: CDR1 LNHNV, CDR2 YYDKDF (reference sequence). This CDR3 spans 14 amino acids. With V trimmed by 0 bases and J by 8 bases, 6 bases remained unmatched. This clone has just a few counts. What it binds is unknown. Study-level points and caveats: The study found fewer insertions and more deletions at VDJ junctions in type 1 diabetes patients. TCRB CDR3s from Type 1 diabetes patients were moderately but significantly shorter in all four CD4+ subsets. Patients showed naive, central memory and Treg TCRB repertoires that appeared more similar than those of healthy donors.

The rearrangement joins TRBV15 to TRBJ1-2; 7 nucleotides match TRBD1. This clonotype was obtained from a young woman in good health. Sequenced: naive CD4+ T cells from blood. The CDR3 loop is CATSRDTTGEGYTF. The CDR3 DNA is TGTGCCACCAGCAGAGATACAACAGGGGAAGGCTACACCTTC. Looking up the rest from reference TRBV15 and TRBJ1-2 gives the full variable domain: DAMVIQNPRYQVTQFGKPVTLSCSQTLNHNVMYWYQQKSSQAPKLLFHYYDKDFNNEADTPDNFQSRRPNTSFCFLDIRSPGLGDTAMYLCATSRDTTGEGYTFGSGTRLTVV.